These 28 T cell receptor beta chains share one sample of origin, sequenced in a study of T cells in women clearing cervical HPV infection (dated by TCRdb to the late 2010s). Libraries were made using the immunoSEQ multiplex PCR assay. TCRdb limited this immuneACCESS table to in-frame rearrangements with V and J called. A share of clones is missing; checked studies link under half to unresolved V genes, and the rest is unexplained. This sample's table lists about 36,000 clones. The top ten clonotypes cover 1.5% to 2% of the sample. Sequencing input: blood buffy coat. The receptors originated from a woman aged 18-69 years with a cervical HPV16 infection that either progressed to CIN3+ or cleared (not recorded which).

On this clone itself: The read stops 3 residues short of the end of the CDR3; the missing end is completed from the germline J gene. The chain combines TRBV20-1 with TRBJ2-7, with D hard to call. The ends were cut back, 0 bases at V and 3 bases at J, with 12 bases in the middle. Germline V gene data show CDR1 as DFQATT and CDR2 as SNEGSKA (reference sequence). CDR3 length: 14 amino acids. The chain's CDR3 is CSARDSRSDYEQYF. CDR3 DNA (partial): TGCAGTGCTAGAGACTCCAGGTCAGACTACGAG.

Here the CDR3 reads CASSINGGVNTEAFF. The sequenced part of the CDR3 DNA is TGTGCCAGTAGTATAAACGGGGGAGTGAACACTGAA. The chain recombines TRBV19 with TRBJ1-1, with a possible D match to TRBD1 (5 bases). The read finishes 3 residues shy of the CDR3 end, and the germline J gene is used to complete it. V was clipped by 2 bases and J by 0 bases, with 10 bases between them. Germline V lookup: CDR1 LNHDA, CDR2 SQIVND (reference sequence). CDR3 size: 15 residues. Combining the CDR3 with reference TRBV19 and TRBJ1-1 gives the whole variable domain DGGITQSPKYLFRKEGQNVTLSCEQNLNHDAMYWYRQDPGQGLRLIYYSQIVNDFQKGDIAEGYSVSREKKESFPLTVTSAQKNPTAFYLCASSINGGVNTEAFFGQGTRLTVV.

About this clone itself: The read terminates 3 residues ahead of where the CDR3 ends, so the germline J gene completes it. The rearrangement links TRBV30 to TRBJ1-2; a possible D gene is TRBD1 (5 bases). The CDR3 has 13 residues. From germline, CDR1 is GTSNPN and CDR2 SVGIG (reference sequence). The CDR3 spells CAWSVLGRAGYTF. CDR3 bases read: TGTGCCTGGAGTGTTCTCGGCAGGGCAGGC. Complete variable domain (other parts from reference TRBV30 and TRBJ1-2): SQTIHQWPATLVQPVGSPLSLECTVEGTSNPNLYWYRQAAGRGLQLLFYSVGIGQISSEVPQNLSASRPQDRQFILSSKKLLLSDSGFYLCAWSVLGRAGYTFGSGTRLTVV.

Concerning this clone: Read sequence stops 3 residues before the CDR3 end, and the germline J gene provides the missing end. The chain links TRBV7-9 to TRBJ1-1; 7 nucleotides match TRBD1. Per the germline V gene, CDR1 is SEHNR and CDR2 is FQNEAQ (reference sequence). The J segment lost 3 bases and the V segment lost 6 bases, leaving 10 bases of the junction unmatched. The CDR3 is made up of 15 amino acids. The CDR3 DNA, read in part, is TGTGCCAGCAGAGGCCTCCGGGACAGATACACTGAA. As protein: CASRGLRDRYTE. The CDR3 in full is CASRGLRDRYTEAFF.

A word on this clone: The CDR3 end is not reached by the read, which stops 3 residues before it; the germline J gene fills it in. The chain uses TRBV28 and TRBJ1-2, with a weak D call TRBD1 (6 bases). The CDR3 loop spans 11 amino acids. Germline CDR1 and CDR2: MDHEN and SYDVKM. This chain's CDR3 is CASKGGWGYTF. Partial CDR3 DNA: TGTGCCAGCAAAGGGGGTTGGGGC.

Turning to this clone: The read finishes 3 residues shy of the CDR3 end, and the germline J gene is used to complete it. The chain joins TRBV2 to TRBJ1-6; maybe TRBD1 (6 bases). The V and J ends lost 5 bases and 7 bases respectively, with 12 bases between them. The germline V gene has CDR1 SNHLY and CDR2 FYNNEI. CDR3 size: 14 residues. The sequenced part of the CDR3 DNA is TGTGCCAGCAGTCTACAGGGCCCGAATTCACCC. Translation gives CASSLQGPNSP. The whole CDR3 sequence reads CASSLQGPNSPLHF.

Comments on this clone: From the germline J gene comes the end of the CDR3, since the read stops 3 residues before it. The J gene is TRBJ2-3, the V gene TRBV5-6; D might be TRBD1 (6 bases). The V gene's germline CDR1 is SGHDT and CDR2 YYEEEE. The CDR3 spans 12 residues. The CDR3 region is CASSWTEETQYF. CDR3 DNA (partial): TGTGCCAGCAGCTGGACAGAAGAGACG.

On this clone itself: The CDR3 is cut off 3 residues early in the read; its end comes from the germline J gene. The chain has TRBV11-2 and TRBJ2-7, with D unclear. The V and J ends lost 0 bases and 0 bases respectively, with 6 bases between them. Germline assignment: CDR1 SGHAT and CDR2 FQNNGV. The CDR3 loop spans 14 amino acids. The CDR3 is CASSLDAGSYEQYF. CDR3 bases read: TGTGCCAGCAGCTTAGATGCAGGCTCCTACGAG.

About this clone: The read terminates 3 residues before the CDR3 end, so the remaining end is supplied by the germline J gene. This chain connects TRBV20-1 to TRBJ2-7; 7 positions agree with TRBD1. CDR1 is DFQATT and CDR2 is SNEGSKA in the germline V gene (reference sequence). The V and J ends lost 6 bases and 4 bases, in that order; junction bases with no gene match: 15. The CDR3 contains 15 residues. CDR3 DNA (partial): TGCAGTGCCCCCGCCCGACAGGGCGGGCCATACGAG. Encoded protein: CSAPARQGGPYE. The whole CDR3 sequence is CSAPARQGGPYEQYF.

To note about this clone: With the read ending 3 residues before the CDR3 end, the germline J gene is used to fill in that end. The rearrangement uses TRBV19 and TRBJ1-2; 9 positions match TRBD1. The CDR3 contains 15 residues. The germline gives CDR1 LNHDA, CDR2 SQIVND (reference sequence). The V gene end was trimmed by 7 bases and the J gene end by 4 bases; junction bases not matched to a gene: 10. Here the CDR3 reads CASTKLDRGIYGYTF. CDR3 DNA (partial): TGTGCCAGTACCAAATTGGACAGGGGAATCTATGGC. Based on the CDR3 plus reference TRBV19 and TRBJ1-2, the full variable domain is DGGITQSPKYLFRKEGQNVTLSCEQNLNHDAMYWYRQDPGQGLRLIYYSQIVNDFQKGDIAEGYSVSREKKESFPLTVTSAQKNPTAFYLCASTKLDRGIYGYTFGSGTRLTVV.

Remarks on this clone: The read ends 3 residues shy of where the CDR3 ends; the end is completed using the germline J gene. This chain connects TRBV18 to TRBJ2-2; TRBD1 aligns across 8 bases. Germline-derived CDR1 and CDR2 are KGHSH and LQKENI. The CDR3 sequence is 15 residues long. CDR3 DNA (partial): TGTGCCAGCTCACAAGACAGGGGTACTAATGAAAAG. Protein sequence: CASSQDRGTNEK. The entire CDR3 protein is CASSQDRGTNEKLFF.

Partial CDR3 DNA: TGTGCCAGAAGCTTGGAACTCCCTAGCGGGGGGGGGAACACCGGGGAG. Its protein product is CARSLELPSGGGNTGE. In full, the CDR3 is CARSLELPSGGGNTGELFF. The gene calls are TRBV5-3 and TRBJ2-2, with 12 nucleotides matching TRBD2. The read is 3 residues too short to cover the CDR3 end, so that end is filled in from the germline J gene. TRBV5-3 counts as an open reading frame of uncertain function. V shed 0 bases and J 1 base; nucleotides not matched to a gene: 7. The CDR3 spans 19 residues.

The part of the CDR3 DNA that was read is TGTGCCAGCAGTGACTCAGGGGTCTCCTACAATGAG. Its translation is CASSDSGVSYNE. The full CDR3 is CASSDSGVSYNEQFF. The chain uses TRBV6-4 and TRBJ2-1; the D gene is possibly TRBD1 (5 bases). Read data end 3 residues before the CDR3 end; the end is taken from the germline J gene. V was pared by 0 bases and J by 0 bases, with 6 bases between. From germline, CDR1 is MRHNA and CDR2 SNTAGT. The CDR3 runs to 15 residues.

Comment on this clone: The read falls 3 residues short of the CDR3 end, and the missing part is taken from the germline J gene. J is TRBJ1-1 and V is TRBV20-1; D ambiguous. Trimming cost V 4 bases and J 1 base, with 4 bases left between them. The CDR3 has 11 residues. The V gene's germline CDR1 is DFQATT and CDR2 SNEGSKA (reference sequence). The part of the CDR3 DNA that was read is TGCAGTGCTACAAAGAACACTGAA. It codes for CSATKNTE. The complete CDR3 reads CSATKNTEAFF.

As regards this clone: The CDR3 end falls 3 residues outside the read, so it is completed with the germline J gene. The chain combines TRBV20-1 with TRBJ2-3; 7 bases agree with TRBD1. The germline gives CDR1 DFQATT, CDR2 SNEGSKA (reference sequence). This CDR3 contains 13 residues. V lost 3 bases and J lost 2; bases outside the gene matches: 2. The sequenced CDR3 bases are TGCAGTGCTAGGGGACAGCACACAGATACG. Its protein is CSARGQHTDT. The CDR3 as a whole reads CSARGQHTDTQYF.

About this clone: Read coverage stops 3 residues before the CDR3 terminus; the germline J gene supplies the remainder. The chain combines TRBV7-3 with TRBJ2-2, with TRBD2 matching over 8 bases. The CDR3 extends over 17 amino acids. With V trimmed by 5 bases and J by 3 bases, 11 bases remained unmatched. Germline V gene data show CDR1 as SGHTA and CDR2 as FQGTGA. This chain's CDR3 is CASSLGGGSRDTGELFF. CDR3 DNA (partial): TGTGCCAGCAGCCTCGGCGGGGGGTCCCGCGACACCGGGGAG.

To note about this clone: From the germline J gene comes the end of the CDR3, since the read stops 3 residues before it. V and J are TRBV18 and TRBJ2-7; D unclear. Trimming took off 0 bases at V and 2 bases at J, with 8 bases between the two ends. The germline gives CDR1 KGHSH, CDR2 LQKENI. This CDR3 has 14 amino acids. The sequenced CDR3 bases are TGTGCCAGCTCACCACCGAGTCTACCCTACGAG. Protein sequence: CASSPPSLPYE. The whole CDR3 sequence reads CASSPPSLPYEQYF.

Comment on this clone: The read ends 3 residues shy of where the CDR3 ends; the end is completed using the germline J gene. The V call is TRBV20-1, the J call TRBJ1-5, with a weak D call TRBD1 (5 bases). The germline V gene encodes CDR1 DFQATT and CDR2 SNEGSKA (reference sequence). V lost 4 bases and J lost 4, with 14 bases in between. The CDR3 totals 14 residues. The part of the CDR3 DNA that was read is TGCAGTGCTACGTCAGGGTCCACAAATCAGCCC. Protein sequence: CSATSGSTNQP. The whole CDR3 protein reads CSATSGSTNQPQHF.

Remarks on this clone: The missing CDR3 end, 3 residues past where the read stops, is filled in from the germline J gene. V is TRBV19 and J is TRBJ1-2; 8 bases map to TRBD1. CDR1 LNHDA and CDR2 SQIVND come from the germline V gene (reference sequence). This CDR3 comprises 15 residues. The CDR3 spells CASSPWDRPNPTYTF. CDR3 DNA, as far as it was read: TGTGCCAGTAGTCCCTGGGACAGGCCTAACCCTACC.

In regard to this clone: The sequenced fragment ends 3 residues before the CDR3 boundary, so the rest is inferred from the germline J gene. The chain uses TRBV5-5 and TRBJ2-2; TRBD1 might be the D (6 bases). The CDR3 has 15 residues. Germline assignment: CDR1 SGHKS and CDR2 YYEKEE (reference sequence). V gave up 5 bases and J gave up 5 bases, with 16 bases separating them. The part of the CDR3 DNA that was read is TGTGCCAGCAGATCGCAGGGGCCCGTGACCGGGGAG. Translated: CASRSQGPVTGE. The entire CDR3 is CASRSQGPVTGELFF.

Turning to this clone: The read comes to an end 3 residues before the CDR3 does, leaving the germline J gene to fill in the end. The genes are TRBV7-9 and TRBJ1-1, with D possibly being TRBD1 (6 bases). This CDR3 region has 11 residues. Germline CDR1 and CDR2: SEHNR and FQNEAQ (reference sequence). CDR3 region: CASRGQGEAFF. CDR3 bases read: TGTGCCAGCAGGGGCCAGGGGGAA.

A word on this clone: The CDR3 end lies 3 residues beyond the end of the read and is filled in from the germline J gene. V is TRBV18 and J is TRBJ2-3, with 8 bases that match TRBD1. The junction had 4 bases not matched to a gene; V was cut back by 5 bases and J by 0 bases. The CDR3 is 15 amino acids. The germline gives CDR1 KGHSH, CDR2 LQKENI. The sequenced part of the CDR3 DNA is TGTGCCAGCTCAACGGACAGGGCGAGCACAGATACG. Residues: CASSTDRASTDT. The full CDR3 protein reads CASSTDRASTDTQYF.

With respect to this clone: Sequencing ends 3 residues short of the CDR3 end; the germline J gene provides the rest. V is TRBV12-3 or TRBV12-4 and J is TRBJ2-4; 11 nucleotides agree with TRBD1. CDR3 length: 15 amino acids. The CDR3 reads CASSLGTGGVDTQYF. Incomplete CDR3 DNA: TGTGCCAGCAGTTTAGGGACAGGGGGCGTGGATACT.

Of note for this clone: The read ends 3 residues before the CDR3 terminus; that terminus is restored from the germline J gene. The gene calls are TRBV5-1 and TRBJ2-3; 7 nucleotides align to TRBD1. The CDR3 is 15 amino acids. With V trimmed by 5 bases and J by 2 bases, 8 bases remained unmatched. CDR1 and CDR2 (germline): SGHRS, YFSETQ. The covered CDR3 bases are TGCGCCAGCAGGATACAGGGGACCTTCACAGATACG. Translating gives CASRIQGTFTDT. The full CDR3 reads CASRIQGTFTDTQYF.

Note on this clone: The CDR3 is cut off 3 residues early in the read; its end comes from the germline J gene. The V call is TRBV7-3, the J call TRBJ2-3; 14 bases fit TRBD2. CDR3 length: 15 residues. Germline CDR1 and CDR2: SGHTA and FQGTGA. The CDR3 bases that were read are TGTGCCAGCAGCTTAGGGGGACTAGCGGGGGATTCG. It codes for CASSLGGLAGDS. The whole CDR3 is CASSLGGLAGDSQYF. Drawing the rest from reference TRBV7-3 and TRBJ2-3, the complete variable domain is GAGVSQTPSNKVTEKGKYVELRCDPISGHTALYWYRQSLGQGPEFLIYFQGTGAADDSGLPNDRFFAVRPEGSVSTLKIQRTERGDSAVYLCASSLGGLAGDSQYFGPGTRLTVL.

A remark on this clone: The CDR3 end lies 3 residues beyond the end of the read and is filled in from the germline J gene. The V and J genes are TRBV13 and TRBJ2-3; 10 bases line up with TRBD2. CDR1 is PRHDT, CDR2 FYEKMQ, per germline (reference sequence). The CDR3 spans 16 residues. The CDR3 DNA, read in part, is TGTGCCAGCAGCTTAAGGCTAGCGGGGGAGAAAGAGACG. This translates into CASSLRLAGEKET. Given in full, the CDR3 is CASSLRLAGEKETQYF.

As to this clone: From the germline J gene comes the end of the CDR3, since the read stops 3 residues before it. This chain joins TRBV5-1 and TRBJ2-7; D unresolved. This CDR3 has 11 amino acids. Germline CDR1 and CDR2: SGHRS and YFSETQ. The V and J ends lost 4 bases and 3 bases respectively, with 5 bases between them. The DNA read from the CDR3 is TGCGCCAGCAGCCAGGACTACGAG. Protein sequence: CASSQDYE. The entire CDR3 protein reads CASSQDYEQYF.

On this clone: Coverage ceases 3 residues before the CDR3 finishes, and the germline J gene fills in the end. J is TRBJ1-2 and V is TRBV6-1, with D possibly being TRBD1 (6 bases). From germline, CDR1 is MNHNS and CDR2 SASEGT. The CDR3 totals 18 residues. The CDR3 spells CASSEQSLAGGLKDTYTF. Incomplete CDR3 DNA: TGTGCCAGCAGTGAACAGTCCCTCGCGGGGGGGCTAAAAGATACC.